These T cell receptor beta chains were read from a single sample in a study of T-cell reconstitution after alpha-beta-depleted transplantation in children. TCRdb ran MiXCR on the PCR reads and lists one entry per CDR3 protein. The sample includes some 450,000 distinct CDR3 sequences, about 45% of them seen just once. This specimen was PBMCs, taken before TCRalphabeta/CD19-depleted stem cell transplant. The receptors were sampled from a girl aged 2 to 10 with aplastic anemia, due to receive a stem cell transplant. CDR3s include the opening cysteine and the closing phenylalanine or tryptophan. Fields, in order: V gene, D gene, clone size, J gene, CDR3 DNA, CDR3 protein. The D gene is left open where the match is weak. The size field is filled for only some rows; it gives once, few, many or a size class.

V gene: TRBV20-1; D gene: TRBD2; clone size: -; J gene: TRBJ2-2; CDR3 DNA: TGCAGTGCTCAGAGAGGTGGTAGCGGGAGGTCCGGGGAGCTGTTTTTT; CDR3 protein: CSAQRGGSGRSGELFF
V gene: TRBV7-2; D gene: TRBD2; clone size: many; J gene: TRBJ2-1; CDR3 DNA: TGTGCCAGCAGCTTAAGCGGGCCAGGTGGTAGCGGGAGAACAGGGGAGCAGTTCTTC; CDR3 protein: CASSLSGPGGSGRTGEQFF
V gene: TRBV10-3; D gene: TRBD2; clone size: -; J gene: TRBJ2-7; CDR3 DNA: TGTGCCATCAGTTCACTAGCGGACGACTCCTACGAGCAGTACTTC; CDR3 protein: CAISSLADDSYEQYF
V gene: TRBV7-3; D gene: -; clone size: many; J gene: TRBJ2-7; CDR3 DNA: TGTGCCAGCACCCCATACGAGCAGTACTTC; CDR3 protein: CASTPYEQYF
V gene: TRBV20-1; D gene: -; clone size: many; J gene: TRBJ1-2; CDR3 DNA: TGCAGTGCCATCCTCGGGACATATCGTGGCTACACCTTC; CDR3 protein: CSAILGTYRGYTF
V gene: TRBV6-1; D gene: -; clone size: -; J gene: TRBJ2-2; CDR3 DNA: TGTGCCAGCAGGGCCGGGTCCTGGGGAACCGGGGAGCTGTTTTTT; CDR3 protein: CASRAGSWGTGELFF
V gene: TRBV20-1; D gene: -; clone size: -; J gene: TRBJ2-7; CDR3 DNA: TGCAGTGCTAGGGACGGGACTCTGACCTACGAGCAGTACTTC; CDR3 protein: CSARDGTLTYEQYF
V gene: TRBV20-1; D gene: -; clone size: -; J gene: TRBJ2-7; CDR3 DNA: TGCAGTGCTAGTATCTCTCTCGGGTACGAGCAGTACTTC; CDR3 protein: CSASISLGYEQYF
V gene: TRBV11-1; D gene: -; clone size: -; J gene: TRBJ2-7; CDR3 DNA: TGTGCCAGCAGCTTTTATAGGGTCGAAGGGGTAGCGAGCTCCTACGAGCAGTACTTC; CDR3 protein: CASSFYRVEGVASSYEQYF
V gene: TRBV5-1; D gene: TRBD2; clone size: -; J gene: TRBJ2-3; CDR3 DNA: TGCGCCAGCAGCCCTTACCCAACGGGACTAGCGGCAGATACGCAGTATTTT; CDR3 protein: CASSPYPTGLAADTQYF
V gene: TRBV7-2; D gene: TRBD2; clone size: few; J gene: TRBJ2-2; CDR3 DNA: TGTGCCAGCAGCTACACTAGCGGGAGGGCAAACACCGGGGAGCTGTTTTTT; CDR3 protein: CASSYTSGRANTGELFF
V gene: TRBV4-2; D gene: -; clone size: few; J gene: TRBJ1-2; CDR3 DNA: TGTGCCAGCAGCCAAGATGGGGGGTCTTATGGCTACACCTTC; CDR3 protein: CASSQDGGSYGYTF
V gene: TRBV5-1; D gene: TRBD2; clone size: -; J gene: TRBJ2-5; CDR3 DNA: TGCGCCAGCAGCTTCCGGGGGGTAGGAGAGACCCAGTACTTC; CDR3 protein: CASSFRGVGETQYF
V gene: TRBV6-5; D gene: TRBD1; clone size: many; J gene: TRBJ2-1; CDR3 DNA: TGTGCCAGCAGTTACAATTCCGGGACAGGGGGCAATGAGCAGTTCTTC; CDR3 protein: CASSYNSGTGGNEQFF
V gene: TRBV19; D gene: TRBD2; clone size: -; J gene: TRBJ2-1; CDR3 DNA: TGTGCCAGTAGTGCTAGCGGGCCTGCGTACAATGAGCAGTTCTTC; CDR3 protein: CASSASGPAYNEQFF
V gene: TRBV6-5; D gene: TRBD1; clone size: few; J gene: TRBJ1-3; CDR3 DNA: TGTGCCAGCAGTTACTCCAGGGGGCCCTCTGGAAACACCATATATTTT; CDR3 protein: CASSYSRGPSGNTIYF
V gene: TRBV29-1; D gene: -; clone size: -; J gene: TRBJ2-3; CDR3 DNA: TGCAGCGTTTCGAGTAGCACAGATACGCAGTATTTT; CDR3 protein: CSVSSSTDTQYF
V gene: TRBV15; D gene: -; clone size: -; J gene: TRBJ2-7; CDR3 DNA: TGTGCCACCAGTCTCGGTCATCTGGGGGAGCAGTACTTC; CDR3 protein: CATSLGHLGEQYF
V gene: TRBV7-9; D gene: TRBD2; clone size: many; J gene: TRBJ2-3; CDR3 DNA: TGTGCCAGCAGCCCCTACTGGACTAGCGGGAGGGATACGCAGTATTTT; CDR3 protein: CASSPYWTSGRDTQYF
V gene: TRBV5-1; D gene: TRBD1; clone size: few; J gene: TRBJ1-2; CDR3 DNA: TGCGCCAGCAGAGGGACAGGGGCCAATAGCTACACCTTC; CDR3 protein: CASRGTGANSYTF
V gene: TRBV6-5; D gene: -; clone size: few; J gene: TRBJ1-4; CDR3 DNA: TGTGCCAGCAGTTCCCGGGGGACAACTAATGAAAAACTGTTTTTT; CDR3 protein: CASSSRGTTNEKLFF
V gene: TRBV12-3/TRBV12-4; D gene: TRBD1; clone size: -; J gene: TRBJ2-5; CDR3 DNA: TGTGCCAGCAGCCTGGAGACGACAGGGACGGAGACCCAGTACTTC; CDR3 protein: CASSLETTGTETQYF
V gene: TRBV20-1; D gene: TRBD2; clone size: -; J gene: TRBJ2-1; CDR3 DNA: TGCAGTGCGCTTCTAGCGGGGGGCCACAATGAGCAGTTCTTC; CDR3 protein: CSALLAGGHNEQFF
V gene: TRBV5-1; D gene: -; clone size: -; J gene: TRBJ1-5; CDR3 DNA: TGCGCCAGCAGCTTTGGTCCCACAGGCGGCAATCAGCCCCAGCATTTT; CDR3 protein: CASSFGPTGGNQPQHF
V gene: TRBV28; D gene: TRBD1; clone size: -; J gene: TRBJ1-1; CDR3 DNA: TGTGCCGCGCACCGGGACAGGCCCCCCGAAGCTTTCTTT; CDR3 protein: CAAHRDRPPEAFF
V gene: TRBV10-1; D gene: TRBD1; clone size: -; J gene: TRBJ1-2; CDR3 DNA: TGCGCCAGCAGTGATCCGGGACAGACCAATTACACCTTC; CDR3 protein: CASSDPGQTNYTF
V gene: TRBV5-1; D gene: -; clone size: many; J gene: TRBJ2-4; CDR3 DNA: TGCGCCAGCAGCTTGCTGCAGGCCCCCTTAAACATTCAGTACTTC; CDR3 protein: CASSLLQAPLNIQYF
V gene: TRBV5-8; D gene: -; clone size: -; J gene: TRBJ1-5; CDR3 DNA: TGTGCCAGCAGCCCGTGGGGTGGGGCCGAGAATCAGCCCCAGCATTTT; CDR3 protein: CASSPWGGAENQPQHF
V gene: TRBV5-5; D gene: -; clone size: -; J gene: TRBJ2-2; CDR3 DNA: TGTGCCAGCAGCCAGCCAAAGGGGACCGGGGAGCTGTTTTTT; CDR3 protein: CASSQPKGTGELFF
V gene: TRBV5-6; D gene: -; clone size: few; J gene: TRBJ2-5; CDR3 DNA: TGTGCCAGCAGCTTATTCGGGATATCTTGGGAGACCCAGTACTTC; CDR3 protein: CASSLFGISWETQYF
V gene: TRBV7-9; D gene: TRBD2; clone size: few; J gene: TRBJ2-1; CDR3 DNA: TGTGCCAGCAGCTCAGCGGGAGCCGGCTACAATGAGCAGTTCTTC; CDR3 protein: CASSSAGAGYNEQFF
V gene: TRBV5-1; D gene: TRBD1; clone size: once; J gene: TRBJ2-2; CDR3 DNA: TGCGCCAGCAGCTGGACAGGGGTTAACACCGGGGAGCTGTTTTTT; CDR3 protein: CASSWTGVNTGELFF
V gene: TRBV7-2; D gene: -; clone size: many; J gene: TRBJ2-2; CDR3 DNA: TGTGCCAGCAGCCTACGGACTGGACTCACCGGGGAGCTGTTTTTT; CDR3 protein: CASSLRTGLTGELFF
V gene: TRBV20-1; D gene: TRBD1; clone size: -; J gene: TRBJ2-5; CDR3 DNA: TGCAGTGCGACCGGGACAGGGATCCAAGAGACCCAGTACTTC; CDR3 protein: CSATGTGIQETQYF
V gene: TRBV10-3; D gene: -; clone size: -; J gene: TRBJ2-2; CDR3 DNA: TGTGCCTGCCGGGCAGCGGTAAACACCGGGGAGCTGTTTTTT; CDR3 protein: CACRAAVNTGELFF
V gene: TRBV11-2; D gene: TRBD2; clone size: -; J gene: TRBJ2-5; CDR3 DNA: TGTGCCAGCAGCTTAGGGGGGACTAGCGTAGAGACCCAGTACTTC; CDR3 protein: CASSLGGTSVETQYF
V gene: TRBV12-3/TRBV12-4; D gene: -; clone size: -; J gene: TRBJ1-2; CDR3 DNA: TGTGCCAGCAGGGTAGCTGGGTATGGCTACACCTTC; CDR3 protein: CASRVAGYGYTF
V gene: TRBV6-2/TRBV6-3; D gene: -; clone size: -; J gene: TRBJ2-5; CDR3 DNA: TGTGCCAGCGCCCGGGACAACCCCCAAGCCTACCAAGAGACCCAGTACTTC; CDR3 protein: CASARDNPQAYQETQYF